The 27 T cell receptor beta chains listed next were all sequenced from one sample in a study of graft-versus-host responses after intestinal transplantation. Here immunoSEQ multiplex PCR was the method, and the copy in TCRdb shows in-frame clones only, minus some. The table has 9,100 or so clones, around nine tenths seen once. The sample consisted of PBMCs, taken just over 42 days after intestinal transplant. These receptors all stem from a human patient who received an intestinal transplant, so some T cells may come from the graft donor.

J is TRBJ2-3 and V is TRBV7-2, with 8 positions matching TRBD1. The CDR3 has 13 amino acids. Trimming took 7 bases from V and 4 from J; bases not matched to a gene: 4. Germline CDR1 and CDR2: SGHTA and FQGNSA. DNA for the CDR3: TGTGCCAGCACCGGACAGGGCTCAGATACGCAGTATTTT. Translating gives CASTGQGSDTQYF. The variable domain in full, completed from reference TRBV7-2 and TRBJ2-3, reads GAGVSQSPSNKVTEKGKDVELRCDPISGHTALYWYRQSLGQGLEFLIYFQGNSAPDKSGLPSDRFSAERTGGSVSTLTIQRTQQEDSAVYLCASTGQGSDTQYFGPGTRLTVL.

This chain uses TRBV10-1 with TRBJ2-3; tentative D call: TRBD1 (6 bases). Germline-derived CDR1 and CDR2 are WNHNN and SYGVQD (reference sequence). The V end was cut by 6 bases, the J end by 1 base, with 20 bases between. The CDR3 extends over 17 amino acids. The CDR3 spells CASSSTTQGPCTDTQYF. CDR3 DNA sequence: TGCGCCAGCAGCAGTACTACCCAGGGGCCTTGCACAGATACGCAGTATTTT.

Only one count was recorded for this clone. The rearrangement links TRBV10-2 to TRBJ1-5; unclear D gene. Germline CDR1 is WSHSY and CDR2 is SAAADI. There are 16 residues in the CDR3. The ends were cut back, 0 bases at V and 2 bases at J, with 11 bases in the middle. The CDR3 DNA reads TGCGCCAGCAGTGAGTCTGAGGGAATGGGCAATCAGCCCCAGCATTTT. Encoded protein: CASSESEGMGNQPQHF.

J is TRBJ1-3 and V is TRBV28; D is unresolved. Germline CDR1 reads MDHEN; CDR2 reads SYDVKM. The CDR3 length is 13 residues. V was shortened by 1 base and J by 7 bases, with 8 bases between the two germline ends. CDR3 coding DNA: TGTGCCAGCAGTTTATCGCGAGGGAACACCATATATTTT. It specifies CASSLSRGNTIYF.

CDR3 region: CASSFGGVNTEAFF. CDR3 DNA sequence: TGTGCCAGCAGTTTTGGGGGGGTTAACACTGAAGCTTTCTTT. The rearrangement joins TRBV27 to TRBJ1-1; D is possibly TRBD1 (5 bases). The CDR3 runs 14 residues. Trimming stripped 3 bases from V and 2 bases from J, with 10 bases between. The V gene's germline CDR1 is MNHEY and CDR2 SMNVEV (reference sequence).

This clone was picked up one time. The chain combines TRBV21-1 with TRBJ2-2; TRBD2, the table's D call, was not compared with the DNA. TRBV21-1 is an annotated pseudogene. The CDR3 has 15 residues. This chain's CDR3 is CASSKDAGDTGELFF. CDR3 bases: TGTGCCAGCAGCAAAGATGCGGGGGACACCGGGGAGCTGTTTTTT.

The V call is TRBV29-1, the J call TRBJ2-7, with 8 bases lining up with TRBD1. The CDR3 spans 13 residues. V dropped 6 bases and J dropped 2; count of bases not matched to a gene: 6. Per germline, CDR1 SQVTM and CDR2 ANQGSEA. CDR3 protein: CSVEQGVTYEQYF. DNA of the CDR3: TGCAGCGTAGAACAGGGGGTAACCTACGAGCAGTACTTC.

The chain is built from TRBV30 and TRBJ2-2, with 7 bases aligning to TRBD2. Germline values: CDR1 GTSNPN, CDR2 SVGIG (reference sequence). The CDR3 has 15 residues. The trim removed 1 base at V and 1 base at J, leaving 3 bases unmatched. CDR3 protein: CAWSGLAVNTGELFF. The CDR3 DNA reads TGTGCCTGGAGTGGGCTAGCGGTGAACACCGGGGAGCTGTTTTTT. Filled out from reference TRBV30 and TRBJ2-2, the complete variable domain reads SQTIHQWPATLVQPVGSPLSLECTVEGTSNPNLYWYRQAAGRGLQLLFYSVGIGQISSEVPQNLSASRPQDRQFILSSKKLLLSDSGFYLCAWSGLAVNTGELFFGEGSRLTVL.

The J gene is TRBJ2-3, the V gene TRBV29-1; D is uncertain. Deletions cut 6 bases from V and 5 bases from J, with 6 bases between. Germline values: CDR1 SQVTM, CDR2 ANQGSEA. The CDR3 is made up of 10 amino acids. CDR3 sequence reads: CSVDGDTQYF. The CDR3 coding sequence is TGCAGCGTGGACGGAGATACGCAGTATTTT.

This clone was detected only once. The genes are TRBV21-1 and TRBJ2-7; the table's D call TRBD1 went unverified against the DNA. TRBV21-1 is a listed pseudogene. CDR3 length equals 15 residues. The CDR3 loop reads CASSKNIGTTNEQYF. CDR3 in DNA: TGTGCCAGCAGCAAAAACATCGGGACAACGAACGAGCAGTACTTC.

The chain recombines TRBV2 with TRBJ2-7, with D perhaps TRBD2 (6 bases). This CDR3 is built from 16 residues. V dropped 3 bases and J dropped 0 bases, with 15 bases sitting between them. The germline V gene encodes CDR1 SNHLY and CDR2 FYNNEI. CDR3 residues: CASSDPRGKSSYEQYF. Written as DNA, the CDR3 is TGTGCCAGCAGTGACCCACGGGGGAAGAGCTCCTACGAGCAGTACTTC.

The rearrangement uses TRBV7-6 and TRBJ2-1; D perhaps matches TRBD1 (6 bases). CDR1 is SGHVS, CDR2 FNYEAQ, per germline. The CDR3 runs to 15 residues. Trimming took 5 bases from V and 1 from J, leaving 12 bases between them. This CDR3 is CASSRTGSSYNEQFF. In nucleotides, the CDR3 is TGTGCCAGCAGCAGAACAGGGTCTTCCTACAATGAGCAGTTCTTC.

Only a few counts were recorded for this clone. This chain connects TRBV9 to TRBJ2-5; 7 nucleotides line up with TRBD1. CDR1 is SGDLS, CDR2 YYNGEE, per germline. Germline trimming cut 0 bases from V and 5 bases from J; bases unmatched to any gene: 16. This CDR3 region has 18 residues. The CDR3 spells CASSVEANTGAQWETQYF. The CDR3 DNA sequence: TGTGCCAGCAGCGTAGAAGCCAACACAGGGGCGCAGTGGGAGACCCAGTACTTC.

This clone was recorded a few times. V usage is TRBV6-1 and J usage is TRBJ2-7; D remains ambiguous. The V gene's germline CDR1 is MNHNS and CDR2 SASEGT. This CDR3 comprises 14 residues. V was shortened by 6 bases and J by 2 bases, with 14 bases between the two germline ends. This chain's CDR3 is CASSSIRTPYEQYF. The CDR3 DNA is TGTGCCAGCAGCTCTATTCGGACCCCCTACGAGCAGTACTTC.

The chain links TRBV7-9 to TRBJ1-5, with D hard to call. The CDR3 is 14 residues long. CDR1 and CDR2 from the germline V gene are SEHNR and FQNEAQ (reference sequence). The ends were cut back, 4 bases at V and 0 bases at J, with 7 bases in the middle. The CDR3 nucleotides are TGTGCCAGCAGCTCCAGTAATAGCAATCAGCCCCAGCATTTT. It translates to CASSSSNSNQPQHF.

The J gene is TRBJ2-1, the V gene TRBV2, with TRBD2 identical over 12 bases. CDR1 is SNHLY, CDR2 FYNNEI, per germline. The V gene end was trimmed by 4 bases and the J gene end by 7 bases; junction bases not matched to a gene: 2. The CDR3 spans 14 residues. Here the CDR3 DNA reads TGTGCCAGCAGTGGGACTAGCGGGGTAAATGAGCAGTTCTTC. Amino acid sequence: CASSGTSGVNEQFF.

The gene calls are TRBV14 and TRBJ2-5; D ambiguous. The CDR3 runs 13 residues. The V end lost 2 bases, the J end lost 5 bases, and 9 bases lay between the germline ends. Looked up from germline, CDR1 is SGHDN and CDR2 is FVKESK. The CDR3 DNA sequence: TGTGCCAGCAGCCAACCCCCCTGGGAGACCCAGTACTTC. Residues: CASSQPPWETQYF.

CDR3 sequence reads: CASSLIRVAAKNIQYF. CDR3 DNA: TGTGCCAGCAGCTTAATCAGGGTGGCGGCCAAAAACATTCAGTACTTC. The V call is TRBV11-2, the J call TRBJ2-4, with D perhaps TRBD1 (5 bases). Trimming removed 2 bases at V and 1 base at J, with 12 bases between. The CDR3 runs to 16 residues. Germline V CDR1 and CDR2: SGHAT, FQNNGV.

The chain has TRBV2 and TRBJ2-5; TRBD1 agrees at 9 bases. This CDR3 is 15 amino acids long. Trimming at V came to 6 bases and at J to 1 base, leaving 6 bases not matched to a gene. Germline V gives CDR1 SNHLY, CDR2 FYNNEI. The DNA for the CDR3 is TGTGCCAGCAGAGAGGGGACAGGGATCCAAGAGACCCAGTACTTC. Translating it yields CASREGTGIQETQYF. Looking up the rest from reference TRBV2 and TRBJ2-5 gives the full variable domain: EPEVTQTPSHQVTQMGQEVILRCVPISNHLYFYWYRQILGQKVEFLVSFYNNEISEKSEIFDDQFSVERPDGSNFTLKIRSTKLEDSAMYFCASREGTGIQETQYFGPGTRLLVL.

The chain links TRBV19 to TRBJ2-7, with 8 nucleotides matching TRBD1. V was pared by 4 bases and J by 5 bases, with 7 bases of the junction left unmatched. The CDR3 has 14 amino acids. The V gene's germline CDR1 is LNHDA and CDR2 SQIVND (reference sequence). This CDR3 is CASSSRQGSNEQYF. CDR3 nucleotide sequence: TGTGCCAGTAGTAGTCGACAGGGGTCCAACGAGCAGTACTTC.

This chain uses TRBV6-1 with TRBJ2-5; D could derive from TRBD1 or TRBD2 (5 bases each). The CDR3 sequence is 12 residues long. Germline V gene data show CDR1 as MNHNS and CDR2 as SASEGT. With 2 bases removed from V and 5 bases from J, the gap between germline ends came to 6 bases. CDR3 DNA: TGTGCCAGCAGTGAATGGGACGAGACCCAGTACTTC. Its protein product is CASSEWDETQYF.

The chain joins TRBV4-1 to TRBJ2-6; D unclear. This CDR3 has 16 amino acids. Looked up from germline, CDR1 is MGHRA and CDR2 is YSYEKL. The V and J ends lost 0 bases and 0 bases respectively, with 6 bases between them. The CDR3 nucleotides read TGCGCCAGCAGCCAAGAACCAAGCTCTGGGGCCAACGTCCTGACTTTC. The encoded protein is CASSQEPSSGANVLTF.

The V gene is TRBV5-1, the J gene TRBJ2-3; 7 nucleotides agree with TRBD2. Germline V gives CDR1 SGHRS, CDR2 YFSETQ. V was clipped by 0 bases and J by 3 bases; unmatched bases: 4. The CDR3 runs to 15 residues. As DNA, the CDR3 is TGCGCCAGCAGCTTGGTCGAAGCGGGGACAGATACGCAGTATTTT. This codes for CASSLVEAGTDTQYF.

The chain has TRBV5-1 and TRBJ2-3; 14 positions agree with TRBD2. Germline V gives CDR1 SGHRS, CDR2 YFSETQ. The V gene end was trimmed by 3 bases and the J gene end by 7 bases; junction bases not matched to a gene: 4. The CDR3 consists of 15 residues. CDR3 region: CASSSTSGGANTQYF. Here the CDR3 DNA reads TGCGCCAGCAGCTCGACTAGCGGGGGGGCAAATACGCAGTATTTT.

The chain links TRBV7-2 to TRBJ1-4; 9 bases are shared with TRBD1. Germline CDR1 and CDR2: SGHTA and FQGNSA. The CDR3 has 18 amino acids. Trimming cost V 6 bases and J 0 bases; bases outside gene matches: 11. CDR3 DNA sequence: TGTGCCAGCAGACCAGACAGGGGGGCAGGTGCAACTAATGAAAAACTGTTTTTT. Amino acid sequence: CASRPDRGAGATNEKLFF. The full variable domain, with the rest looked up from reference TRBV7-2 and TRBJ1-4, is GAGVSQSPSNKVTEKGKDVELRCDPISGHTALYWYRQSLGQGLEFLIYFQGNSAPDKSGLPSDRFSAERTGGSVSTLTIQRTQQEDSAVYLCASRPDRGAGATNEKLFFGSGTQLSVL.

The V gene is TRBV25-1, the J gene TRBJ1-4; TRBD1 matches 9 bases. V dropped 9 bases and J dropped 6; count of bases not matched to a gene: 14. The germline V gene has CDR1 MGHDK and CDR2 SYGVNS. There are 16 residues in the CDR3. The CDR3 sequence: CASKYQPGQGHEKLFF. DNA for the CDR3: TGTGCCAGTAAATACCAACCGGGACAGGGACATGAAAAACTGTTTTTT.

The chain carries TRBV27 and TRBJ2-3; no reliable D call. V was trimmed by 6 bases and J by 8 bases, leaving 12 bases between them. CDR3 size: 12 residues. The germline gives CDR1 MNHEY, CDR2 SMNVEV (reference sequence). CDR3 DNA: TGTGCCAGCAGCCTTGACTGGATTACGCAGTATTTT. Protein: CASSLDWITQYF.